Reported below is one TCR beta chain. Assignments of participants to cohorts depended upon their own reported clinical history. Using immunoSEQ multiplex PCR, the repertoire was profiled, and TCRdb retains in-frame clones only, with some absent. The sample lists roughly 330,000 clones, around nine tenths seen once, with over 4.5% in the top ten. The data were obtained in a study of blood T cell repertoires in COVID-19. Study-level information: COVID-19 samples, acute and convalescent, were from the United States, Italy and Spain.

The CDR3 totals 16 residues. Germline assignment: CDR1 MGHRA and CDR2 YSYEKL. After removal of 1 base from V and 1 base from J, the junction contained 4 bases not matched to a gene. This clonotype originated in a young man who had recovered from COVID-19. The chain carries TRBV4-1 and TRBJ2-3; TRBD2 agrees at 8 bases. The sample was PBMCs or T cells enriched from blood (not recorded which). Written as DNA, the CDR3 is TGCGCCAGCAGCCAAGGGGGAGCGGGGGGCACAGATACGCAGTATTTT. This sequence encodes CASSQGGAGGTDTQYF.